This T cell receptor (beta chain) came from a study of T cells in Graves' hyperthyroidism and ophthalmopathy. Notes on the study in general: In the blood, most expanded thyroid clonotypes above 0.001 appeared as well. A median 6.5 months before onset, the model predicted ophthalmopathy.

The authors took PBMCs from 10 ml fresh peripheral blood. This clonotype showed up just a few times. Its antigen is unidentified. TCR beta CDR3 region amplification was performed from RNA transcripts. Primed by the HTBI set, a first-round RT-PCR was run on the TCR CDR3. One entry per CDR3 protein, called by TCRdb with MiXCR from the multiplex PCR reads. In the table there are hundreds of thousands of distinct CDR3 sequences, about 20% of which are singletons. Looked up from germline, CDR1 is DFQATT and CDR2 is SNEGSKA (reference sequence). The CDR3 spans 14 residues. V lost 5 bases and J 5 bases, leaving 18 bases between the germline ends.

The J gene is TRBJ2-5, the V gene TRBV20-1; perhaps D is TRBD1 or TRBD2 (5 bases each). The sequenced sample consisted of blood. The TCR was taken from a middle-aged man with Graves' ophthalmopathy. Here the CDR3 reads CSAPVRGAGETQYF. CDR3 nucleotides: TGCAGTGCTCCGGTCCGAGGGGCCGGGGAGACCCAGTACTTC.